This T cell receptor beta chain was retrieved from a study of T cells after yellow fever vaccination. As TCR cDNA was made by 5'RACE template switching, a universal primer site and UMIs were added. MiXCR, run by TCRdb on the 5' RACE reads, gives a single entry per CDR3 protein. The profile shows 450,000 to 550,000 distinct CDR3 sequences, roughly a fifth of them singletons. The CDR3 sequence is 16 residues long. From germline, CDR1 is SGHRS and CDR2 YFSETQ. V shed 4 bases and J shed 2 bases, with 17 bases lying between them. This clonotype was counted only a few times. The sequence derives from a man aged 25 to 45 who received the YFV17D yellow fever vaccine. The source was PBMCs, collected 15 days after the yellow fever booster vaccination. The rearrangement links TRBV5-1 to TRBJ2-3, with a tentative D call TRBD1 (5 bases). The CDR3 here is CASSPQQVSYTDTQYF. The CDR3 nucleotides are TGCGCCAGCAGCCCCCAACAGGTTTCCTACACAGATACGCAGTATTTT.